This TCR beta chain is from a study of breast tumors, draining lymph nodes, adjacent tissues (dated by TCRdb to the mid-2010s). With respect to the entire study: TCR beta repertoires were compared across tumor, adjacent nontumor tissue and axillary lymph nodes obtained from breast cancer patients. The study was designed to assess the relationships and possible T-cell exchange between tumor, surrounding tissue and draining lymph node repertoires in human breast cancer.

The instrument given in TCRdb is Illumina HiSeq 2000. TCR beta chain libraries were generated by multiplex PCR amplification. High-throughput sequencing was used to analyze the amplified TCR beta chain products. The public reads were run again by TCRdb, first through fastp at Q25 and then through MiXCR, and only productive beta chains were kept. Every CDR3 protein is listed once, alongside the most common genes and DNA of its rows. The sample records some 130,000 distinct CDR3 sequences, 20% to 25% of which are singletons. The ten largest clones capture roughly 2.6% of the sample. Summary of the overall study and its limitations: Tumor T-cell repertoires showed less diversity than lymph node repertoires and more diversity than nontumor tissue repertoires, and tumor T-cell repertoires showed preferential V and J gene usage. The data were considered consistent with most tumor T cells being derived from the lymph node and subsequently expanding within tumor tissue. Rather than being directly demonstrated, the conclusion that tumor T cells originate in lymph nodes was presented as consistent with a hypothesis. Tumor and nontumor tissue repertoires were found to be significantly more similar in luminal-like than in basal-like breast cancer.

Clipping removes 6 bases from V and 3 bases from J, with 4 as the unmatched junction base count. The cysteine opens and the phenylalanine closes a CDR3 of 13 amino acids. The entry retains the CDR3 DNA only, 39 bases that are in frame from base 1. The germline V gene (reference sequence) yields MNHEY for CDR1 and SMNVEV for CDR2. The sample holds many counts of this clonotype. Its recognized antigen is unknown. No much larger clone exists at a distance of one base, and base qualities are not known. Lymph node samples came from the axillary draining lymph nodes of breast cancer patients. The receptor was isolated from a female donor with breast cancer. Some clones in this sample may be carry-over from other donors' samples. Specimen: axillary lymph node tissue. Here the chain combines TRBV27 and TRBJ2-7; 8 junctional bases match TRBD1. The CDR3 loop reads CASRTTGGYEQYF. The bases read TGTGCCAGCAGAACCACAGGGGGCTACGAGCAGTACTTC.